The entry below gives a single T cell receptor beta chain sequence along with its context. As yet, its antigen is unknown. Produced via immunoSEQ multiplex PCR; TCRdb's table is partial and in-frame only. The sample has 80,000 to 90,000 clones; around 91% are singletons. The data originate from a study of T cell responses to AZD1222 COVID-19 vaccine. CDR3 size: 12 residues. J lost 4 bases, V lost 8 bases, and 4 bases had no gene match. CDR1 and CDR2 (germline): MDHEN, SYDVKM. Study-wide findings and caveats: Baseline antibody screening turned up just a handful of seropositive AZD1222 recipients. Elevations in Spike-specific TCR breadth and depth followed administration of two AZD1222 doses.

The chain uses TRBV28 and TRBJ2-5, with TRBD2 matching over 7 bases. This sequence originates from an adult in good health. This specimen consisted of peripheral blood, obtained on day 0 of MenACWY control vaccination. The CDR3 region has the DNA TGTGCCAGCGGTGGGGGGGGAGAGACCCAGTACTTC. It translates to CASGGGGETQYF. The variable domain in full, completed from reference TRBV28 and TRBJ2-5, reads DVKVTQSSRYLVKRTGEKVFLECVQDMDHENMFWYRQDPGLGLRLIYFSYDVKMKEKGDIPEGYSVSREKKERFSLILESASTNQTSMYLCASGGGGETQYFGPGTRLLVL.